This T cell receptor (beta chain) appears in the sequencing data of a study of T cell repertoires in cytomegalovirus infection. About the study: Through public TCR beta signatures, both CMV infection and matching HLA type were indicated. Broader study findings: It was HLA-C-restricted CMV-specific TCR beta clonotypes that dominated the response ex vivo. Carriage of CMV together with the relevant HLA was identifiable through cumulative public TCR beta family frequency.

The ends were cut back, 4 bases at V and 0 bases at J, with 16 bases in the middle. This CDR3 has 17 amino acids. Germline values: CDR1 MNHEY, CDR2 SVGEGT. TCRdb reprocessed the reads with MiXCR, giving one entry per CDR3 protein. Here the sample spans some 54,000 distinct CDR3 sequences, roughly a fifth being singletons. As for this clonotype: Its target is not known.

The V gene is TRBV6-2 or TRBV6-3, the J gene TRBJ1-5; D uncertain. The source was CD8+ T cells from cultured PBMCs, collected from culture after CMV antigen stimulation. The TCR originated in a human donor in good health (CMV status not recorded). Some clones in this sample may be carry-over from other donors' samples. CDR3: CASSSRTELNSNQPQHF. The CDR3 DNA sequence: TGTGCCAGCAGTTCCCGGACGGAACTTAATAGCAATCAGCCCCAGCATTTT.